These 10 T cell receptor beta chains share one sample of origin, sequenced in a study of response to subunit inactivated influenza vaccine. TCRdb redid the calling of the RT-PCR reads with MiXCR, one entry per CDR3 protein. Among approximately 530,000 distinct CDR3 sequences listed, roughly 7.6% were seen once. Sequenced here: PBMCs from blood, sampled around 25 months after vaccination. These receptors were taken from a man in his fifties or sixties who received an inactivated influenza vaccine.

This rearrangement joins TRBV3-1 to TRBJ1-2; 7 nucleotides align to TRBD1. The germline V gene encodes CDR1 LGHDT and CDR2 YNNKEL (reference sequence). The J segment lost 8 bases and the V segment lost 5 bases, leaving 8 bases of the junction unmatched. This CDR3 has 13 residues. This chain's CDR3 is CASSSGQWDGYTF. The CDR3 DNA reads TGTGCCAGCAGCTCGGGACAGTGGGACGGCTACACCTTC. The whole variable domain, filled in from reference TRBV3-1 and TRBJ1-2, reads DTAVSQTPKYLVTQMGNDKSIKCEQNLGHDTMYWYKQDSKKFLKIMFSYNNKELIINETVPNRFSPKSPDKAHLNLHINSLELGDSAVYFCASSSGQWDGYTFGSGTRLTVV.

This clonotype was counted between two and nine times. V is TRBV12-3 or TRBV12-4 and J is TRBJ2-2; no firm D call. The CDR3 consists of 12 residues. The ends were cut back, 6 bases at V and 7 bases at J, with 9 bases in the middle. CDR3: CASSWAVGELFF. As DNA, the CDR3 is TGTGCCAGCAGCTGGGCGGTCGGGGAGCTGTTTTTT.

This clonotype was picked up many times. The chain joins TRBV7-2 to TRBJ2-3; D unclear. The V end lost 4 bases, the J end lost 6 bases, and 20 bases lay between the germline ends. The CDR3 loop spans 16 amino acids. Germline CDR1 reads SGHTA; CDR2 reads FQGNSA. The CDR3 DNA reads TGTGCCAGCAGCTCGCAGCTTTTTTACGACATGGATACGCAGTATTTT. Its protein is CASSSQLFYDMDTQYF. The full variable domain, in which reference TRBV7-2 and TRBJ2-3 provide the parts outside the CDR3, is GAGVSQSPSNKVTEKGKDVELRCDPISGHTALYWYRQSLGQGLEFLIYFQGNSAPDKSGLPSDRFSAERTGGSVSTLTIQRTQQEDSAVYLCASSSQLFYDMDTQYFGPGTRLTVL.

This clonotype was seen more than once but under ten times. The chain links TRBV12-3 or TRBV12-4 to TRBJ2-4; perhaps TRBD1 as D (6 bases). The V gene lost 5 bases and the J gene lost 2 bases, with 10 bases spanning the gap. This CDR3 is built from 14 residues. CDR3 nucleotides: TGTGCCAGCAGTGAAACAGGGCCCAAAAACATTCAGTACTTC. Its protein product is CASSETGPKNIQYF.

This clonotype was detected only a few times. The chain joins TRBV20-1 to TRBJ2-7; D may correspond to TRBD1 or TRBD2 (6 bases each). Germline assignment: CDR1 DFQATT and CDR2 SNEGSKA (reference sequence). The CDR3 length is 13 residues. Deletions cut 5 bases from V and 2 bases from J, with 13 bases between. The CDR3 region is CSAARGVPYEQYF. CDR3 DNA sequence: TGCAGTGCTGCGAGGGGGGTCCCCTACGAGCAGTACTTC.

This clonotype was detected many times. This chain connects TRBV14 to TRBJ1-1; D possibly corresponds to TRBD1 (6 bases). There are 14 residues in the CDR3. CDR1 SGHDN and CDR2 FVKESK come from the germline V gene. The V end lost 4 bases, the J end lost 3 bases, and 12 bases lay between the germline ends. CDR3 bases: TGTGCCAGCAGCCTGGGACATATGTACACTGAAGCTTTCTTT. Translation: CASSLGHMYTEAFF.

The rearrangement uses TRBV6-5 and TRBJ2-3; D may be TRBD1 (5 bases). The V and J ends lost 3 bases and 5 bases respectively, with 12 bases between them. The CDR3 extends over 14 amino acids. CDR1 and CDR2 (germline): MNHEY, SVGAGI. The CDR3 is CASSYLLGRDTQYF. CDR3 DNA sequence: TGTGCCAGCAGTTATCTACTGGGGCGAGATACGCAGTATTTT.

This clonotype occurred a few times. V and J are TRBV6-1 and TRBJ2-1; D gene ambiguous. Germline CDR1 reads MNHNS; CDR2 reads SASEGT. The CDR3 length is 13 residues. Deletions cut 4 bases from V and 7 bases from J, with 11 bases between. The CDR3: CASSGARWNEQFF. CDR3 DNA sequence: TGTGCCAGCAGTGGGGCCCGATGGAATGAGCAGTTCTTC.

This clonotype occurred a few times. This rearrangement joins TRBV15 to TRBJ2-5; the D gene could be TRBD1 or TRBD2 (5 bases each). Trimming pared 2 bases from V and 4 bases from J, leaving 11 bases between. Germline V gives CDR1 LNHNV, CDR2 YYDKDF (reference sequence). The CDR3 is made up of 14 amino acids. This CDR3 reads CATSRPGRGETQYF. The CDR3 DNA reads TGTGCCACCAGCAGACCGGGAAGGGGAGAGACCCAGTACTTC.

This clonotype came up a few times. The V call is TRBV12-3 or TRBV12-4, the J call TRBJ2-3, with TRBD2 identical over 10 bases. The length of the CDR3 is 15 residues. With V trimmed by 6 bases and J by 2 bases, 5 bases remained unmatched. The CDR3 loop reads CASRYSGGSTDTQYF. CDR3 nucleotide sequence: TGTGCCAGCAGATATAGCGGGGGGTCCACAGATACGCAGTATTTT.